These 13 T cell receptor beta chains came from one sample sequenced in a study of naive CD8 T cells in extremely preterm neonates. Study results and caveats: Compared with older groups, preterm CDR3s were shorter, with fewer N additions and less trimming.

Produced via immunoSEQ multiplex PCR; TCRdb's table is partial and in-frame only. The sample lists about 23,000 clones, about nine tenths occurring once. No cognate antigen is known for these TCRs. Extremely preterm deliveries at about 22-27 weeks of gestation provided the preterm samples. What was sequenced was naive CD8+ T cells from cord blood. These receptors were collected from a boy who was born preterm.

The CDR3 here is CASSPRDNSGNTIYF. CDR3 coding DNA: TGTGCCAGCAGCCCTCGGGACAACTCTGGAAACACCATATATTTT. The chain carries TRBV7-2 and TRBJ1-3; D may be TRBD1 (6 bases). Trimming removed 5 bases from V and 0 bases from J, with 11 bases in between. Germline loops: CDR1 SGHTA, CDR2 FQGNSA. This CDR3 is built from 15 residues.

The chain links TRBV11-2 to TRBJ2-7; 9 bases are a match to TRBD2. The V segment lost 1 base and the J segment 3 bases; nucleotides outside the gene matches: 1. CDR1 is SGHAT and CDR2 is FQNNGV in the germline V gene. CDR3 size: 14 residues. The CDR3 nucleotides read TGTGCCAGCAGCTTAGGGCGGGGGGGCTACGAGCAGTACTTC. Protein: CASSLGRGGYEQYF.

This chain links TRBV9 with TRBJ2-3; TRBD2 agrees at 8 bases. Germline CDR1 is SGDLS and CDR2 is YYNGEE. The CDR3 is 14 amino acids. The J segment lost 0 bases and the V segment lost 3 bases, leaving 0 bases of the junction unmatched. The CDR3 here is CASSGTSSTDTQYF. The CDR3 nucleotides read TGTGCCAGCAGCGGGACTAGCAGCACAGATACGCAGTATTTT. The variable domain in full, with the rest retrieved from reference TRBV9 and TRBJ2-3, is DSGVTQTPKHLITATGQRVTLRCSPRSGDLSVYWYQQSLDQGLQFLIQYYNGEERAKGNILERFSAQQFPDLHSELNLSSLELGDSALYFCASSGTSSTDTQYFGPGTRLTVL.

The V call is TRBV6-5, the J call TRBJ2-2; D perhaps matches TRBD1 (6 bases). From germline, CDR1 is MNHEY and CDR2 SVGAGI. Trimming took off 0 bases at V and 5 bases at J, with 10 bases between the two ends. The CDR3 is made up of 15 amino acids. CDR3 nucleotide sequence: TGTGCCAGCAGTTACTCGGGGGCGAGTACCGGGGAGCTGTTTTTT. Translating gives CASSYSGASTGELFF.

The chain is built from TRBV27 and TRBJ1-6, with D maybe TRBD1 (6 bases). Germline lookup yields CDR1 MNHEY and CDR2 SMNVEV (reference sequence). Trimming left V 3 bases short and J 0 bases short, with 6 bases between. The CDR3 has 15 amino acids. CDR3 residues: CASSFRGSYNSPLHF. The CDR3 nucleotides read TGTGCCAGCAGTTTCAGGGGCTCCTATAATTCACCCCTCCACTTT.

The genes are TRBV6-5 and TRBJ1-2, with 7 nucleotides matching TRBD1. CDR1 and CDR2 (germline): MNHEY, SVGAGI. This CDR3 spans 12 amino acids. J was trimmed by 7 bases and V by 4 bases; bases with no gene match: 3. The CDR3 sequence: CASSSGGFGYTF. The CDR3 DNA sequence: TGTGCCAGCAGTTCAGGGGGTTTTGGCTACACCTTC.

This chain links TRBV6-1 with TRBJ1-2, with D maybe TRBD1 (6 bases). Between the trimmed V and J ends, which lost 4 bases and 2 bases, there was a span of 8 bases. CDR1 and CDR2 from the germline V gene are MNHNS and SASEGT. The CDR3 is 13 residues long. As DNA, the CDR3 is TGTGCCAGCAGTGCGGGGGGCAACTATGGCTACACCTTC. Encoded protein: CASSAGGNYGYTF.

Regarding this clone: The same CDR3 also results from other DNA sequences found in this sample. This chain uses TRBV6-5 with TRBJ1-1, with a possible D match to TRBD1 (5 bases). Germline V gene data show CDR1 as MNHEY and CDR2 as SVGAGI. The CDR3 spans 13 residues. The V end lost 2 bases, the J end lost 1 base, and 5 bases lay between the germline ends. CDR3 in DNA: TGTGCCAGCAGTTACAGGGGGAACACTGAAGCTTTCTTT. Translated, it gives CASSYRGNTEAFF.

The chain is built from TRBV5-1 and TRBJ2-7; 8 nucleotides line up with TRBD1. The CDR3 has 14 residues. With 2 bases clipped from V and 0 bases from J, the junction kept 1 base outside the gene matches. Per the germline V gene, CDR1 is SGHRS and CDR2 is YFSETQ. CDR3 nucleotide sequence: TGCGCCAGCAGCTTTACAGGGGGCTCCTACGAGCAGTACTTC. Its translation is CASSFTGGSYEQYF. The full variable domain, in which reference TRBV5-1 and TRBJ2-7 provide the parts outside the CDR3, is KAGVTQTPRYLIKTRGQQVTLSCSPISGHRSVSWYQQTPGQGLQFLFEYFSETQRNKGNFPGRFSGRQFSNSRSEMNVSTLELGDSALYLCASSFTGGSYEQYFGPGTRLTVT.

The chain has TRBV4-1 and TRBJ2-5; 15 nucleotides line up with TRBD2. The DNA end lines up better with TRBJ2-7; the J call may be wrong. Germline V gene lookup returns CDR1 MGHRA and CDR2 YSYEKL. The CDR3 length is 16 residues. The CDR3 is CASSQGTSGGAYEQYF. The DNA of the CDR3 is TGCGCCAGCAGCCAAGGGACTAGCGGGGGGGCCTACGAGCAGTACTTC.

The V call is TRBV25-1, the J call TRBJ1-6, with no clear D. The CDR3 totals 11 residues. CDR1 and CDR2 (germline): MGHDK, SYGVNS. The ends were cut back, 3 bases at V and 9 bases at J, with 3 bases in the middle. DNA of the CDR3: TGTGCCAGCAGTGAGGGTTCACCCCTCCACTTT. Translating it yields CASSEGSPLHF.

This chain uses TRBV5-1 with TRBJ2-7; the D is unclear. The CDR3 has 13 residues. The V gene's germline CDR1 is SGHRS and CDR2 YFSETQ. Trimming took 1 base from V and 1 from J, leaving 6 bases between them. The CDR3 loop reads CASSLTDSYEQYF. The CDR3 nucleotides are TGCGCCAGCAGCTTGACCGATTCCTACGAGCAGTACTTC.

The chain carries TRBV27 and TRBJ1-5, with no clear D. CDR3 size: 13 residues. From germline, CDR1 is MNHEY and CDR2 SMNVEV (reference sequence). Trimming left V 2 bases short and J 6 bases short, with 8 bases between. The CDR3 DNA sequence: TGTGCCAGCAGTTTAGGGCTGGTTCAGCCCCAGCATTTT. The encoded protein is CASSLGLVQPQHF.